The clone carrying this T cell receptor (beta chain) was seen at least ten times. This entry belongs to a study of T cells in Graves' hyperthyroidism and ophthalmopathy. Amplified TCR beta CDR3 regions derived from RNA transcripts. The primer set for the first-round RT-PCR of the TCR CDR3 was HTBI. TCRdb processed the multiplex PCR reads anew with MiXCR; each CDR3 protein has one entry. Here the sample spans some 760,000 distinct CDR3 sequences, 12% to 15% being singletons. Per the germline V gene, CDR1 is MDHEN and CDR2 is SYDVKM. This CDR3 has 15 amino acids. Trimming left V 7 bases short and J 0 bases short, with 13 bases between.

The rearrangement uses TRBV28 and TRBJ2-4; D uncertain. Sequences were obtained from blood. The sequence derives from a woman aged 18-29 years with Graves' hyperthyroidism. The CDR3 reads CASTPGIIAKNIQYF. The CDR3 DNA reads TGTGCCAGCACCCCAGGCATCATAGCCAAAAACATTCAGTACTTC.